This T cell receptor (beta chain) was sequenced during a study of shared clonotypes between healthy human individuals. Each PCR replicate from the sorted subsets contained about 210 ng DNA, which is about 30,000 T cell genomes. The table came from immunoSEQ multiplex PCR; TCRdb's copy has only in-frame clones and leaves some out. The table lists around 1.9 million clones, about 93% of them singletons, with over 1.5% in the top ten. CD8 cells classed as naive were CD45RO-negative and positively selected for CCR7, excluding terminally differentiated effector memory CD45RA+ cells. Germline V CDR1 and CDR2: MNHEY, SMNVEV (reference sequence). Trimming at V came to 4 bases and at J to 7 bases, leaving 6 bases not matched to a gene. The CDR3 has 13 residues.

V is TRBV27 and J is TRBJ1-2; 7 nucleotides match TRBD1. Sequenced input: naive CD8+ T cells from PBMCs. The TCR originated in a man aged 18 to 30 in good health. Some clones in this sample may be carry-over from other donors' samples. DNA of the CDR3: TGTGCCAGCAGTTACCAAGGGGGCGGTGGCTACACCTTC. Translating it yields CASSYQGGGGYTF.